A selection of T cell receptor beta chains follows, all from one sample in a study of blood T cell repertoires in COVID-19. Clones were read by immunoSEQ multiplex PCR, and TCRdb kept only the in-frame ones, dropping some. This table holds approximately 300,000 clones, around four fifths found once. The sample comprised peripheral blood. The receptor set was obtained from a woman aged 50 to 60 with active or convalescent COVID-19. Both conserved end residues are part of each CDR3. Fields, in order: J gene, V gene, D gene, clone size, CDR3 DNA, CDR3 protein. The D gene is left open where the match is weak. Size tells how often a clone was seen (once, few, many) or the class of an expanded clone, and some rows leave it out.

TRBJ2-7	TRBV10-3	TRBD1	.	TGTGCCATCAGTGCCACCGGGACAGGATACTACGAGCAGTACTTC	CAISATGTGYYEQYF
TRBJ2-1	TRBV6-5	.	.	TGTGCCAGCAGTTACTCCTACTCCTACAATGAGCAGTTCTTC	CASSYSYSYNEQFF
TRBJ2-1	TRBV11-2	.	.	TGTGCCAGCAGCCCAAATATAGCATCGGCCTACAATGAGCAGTTCTTC	CASSPNIASAYNEQFF
TRBJ2-7	TRBV27	.	.	TGTGCCAGCAGTGCCGGGATGGGCTACGAGCAGTACTTC	CASSAGMGYEQYF
TRBJ2-7	TRBV4-1	.	.	TGCGCCAGCAGCCAGTTTACCAGGGCAGTCACGGAGCAGTACTTC	CASSQFTRAVTEQYF
TRBJ1-5	TRBV28	.	once	TGTGCCAGCGGGGCAAGTCAGGGGAATTGGAATCAGCCCCAGCATTTT	CASGASQGNWNQPQHF
TRBJ1-1	TRBV6-2/TRBV6-3	.	once	TGTGCCAGCAGTTACCCGGCGGGTATGAACACTGAAGCTTTCTTT	CASSYPAGMNTEAFF
TRBJ2-1	TRBV27	.	once	TGTGCCAGCAGCCCGACCGGGGGCAATGAGCAGTTCTTC	CASSPTGGNEQFF
TRBJ1-2	TRBV28	TRBD1	.	TGTGCCAGCAAAAACTTCCGGGACAGAAGGAATGGCTACACCTTC	CASKNFRDRRNGYTF
TRBJ2-7	TRBV9	TRBD2	once	TGTGCCAGCAGCGCCTGGACTAGCGGGAGAACCTCCGCCGAGCAGTACTTC	CASSAWTSGRTSAEQYF
TRBJ2-1	TRBV2	.	.	TGTGCCAGCGACCGGGGCTCCTACAATGAGCAGTTCTTC	CASDRGSYNEQFF
TRBJ1-2	TRBV5-8	TRBD1	once	TGTGCCAGCAGCCCCAGCTTGGTACAGGGGGCTGCTAACTATGGCTACACCTTC	CASSPSLVQGAANYGYTF
TRBJ1-2	TRBV27	TRBD1	.	TGTGCCAGCAGTTTAGACCCTCCCGGACAGGGAAGAAGAGGGGGGTCTAACTATGGCTACACCTTC	CASSLDPPGQGRRGGSNYGYTF
TRBJ2-4	TRBV7-2	TRBD2	.	TGTGCCAGCAGCTTAGGAGGACTAGCCTTTCAGTACTTC	CASSLGGLAFQYF
TRBJ1-4	TRBV2	.	.	TGTGCCAGCAGTGGTCCCGGGAACAATGAAAAACTGTTTTTT	CASSGPGNNEKLFF
TRBJ2-4	TRBV19	.	.	TGTGCCAGTAGTGCCCGGGGACATTTAAACATTCAGTACTTC	CASSARGHLNIQYF
TRBJ1-2	TRBV5-1	TRBD1	.	TGCGCCAGCAGCTCGGGGACAGGGGGCGCGACTAACTATGGCTACACCTTC	CASSSGTGGATNYGYTF
TRBJ2-3	TRBV12-3/TRBV12-4	.	.	TGTGCCAGCAGTCACAGGAGCAATACGCAGTATTTT	CASSHRSNTQYF
TRBJ1-2	TRBV20-1	.	.	TGCAGTGCTCGGACCAGGACAGTTAGTACCTTC	CSARTRTVSTF
TRBJ2-7	TRBV3-1/TRBV3-2	.	.	TGTGCCAGCAGCGGCGTCAGCCGGGTCTACGAGCAGTACTTC	CASSGVSRVYEQYF
TRBJ2-1	TRBV6-5	TRBD2	.	TGTGCCAGCAGTACTAGCGGGAGGGCCCAAAATGAGCAGTTCTTC	CASSTSGRAQNEQFF
TRBJ2-7	TRBV12-3/TRBV12-4	.	once	TGTGCCAGCAGTTTCTTCCGTAACTACGAGCAGTACTTC	CASSFFRNYEQYF
TRBJ1-4	TRBV15	TRBD1	.	TGTGCCACCAGCAGAGGCTCAGGGACAGGGGTCATTAATGAAAAACTGTTTTTT	CATSRGSGTGVINEKLFF
TRBJ1-3	TRBV11-2	TRBD1	few	TGTGCCAGCAGCTCCGACAGGGGGATTGGAAACACCATATATTTT	CASSSDRGIGNTIYF
TRBJ2-5	TRBV27	TRBD2	.	TGTGGACACCTTGTGGGAGGGCCCGATATATGCCCTCCTGGCCAGTACTTC	CGHLVGGPDICPPGQYF
TRBJ1-2	TRBV21-1	.	few	TGTGCCAGCAGCAAAGAGGTACAGAACTATGGCTACACCTTC	CASSKEVQNYGYTF
TRBJ2-7	TRBV5-4	.	.	TGTGCCAGCAGCCCCTCAACAGGGAAAGACGAGCAGTACTTC	CASSPSTGKDEQYF